This T cell receptor (beta chain) derives from a study of shared clonotypes between healthy human individuals. Sequencing used immunoSEQ multiplex PCR; TCRdb keeps in-frame clones, though not all of them. The table records approximately 1.5 million clones, about 98.5% of them present only once. Trimming removed 6 bases from V and 5 bases from J, with 7 bases in between. Per germline, CDR1 SEHNR and CDR2 FQNEAQ (reference sequence). The CDR3 sequence is 11 residues long. As concerns this clone: What it binds is not known.

General study results and limits: In having few donors, the study represented limited genetic and exposure-history diversity.

Specimen: naive CD4+ T cells sorted from blood. Stated subset: CD45RA+ positively selected. The chain is built from TRBV7-9 and TRBJ2-5; no reliable D call. The sequence was obtained from a man younger than 45 in good health. This CDR3 reads CASSSDETQYF. In nucleotides, the CDR3 is TGTGCCAGCAGTTCCGACGAGACCCAGTACTTC.